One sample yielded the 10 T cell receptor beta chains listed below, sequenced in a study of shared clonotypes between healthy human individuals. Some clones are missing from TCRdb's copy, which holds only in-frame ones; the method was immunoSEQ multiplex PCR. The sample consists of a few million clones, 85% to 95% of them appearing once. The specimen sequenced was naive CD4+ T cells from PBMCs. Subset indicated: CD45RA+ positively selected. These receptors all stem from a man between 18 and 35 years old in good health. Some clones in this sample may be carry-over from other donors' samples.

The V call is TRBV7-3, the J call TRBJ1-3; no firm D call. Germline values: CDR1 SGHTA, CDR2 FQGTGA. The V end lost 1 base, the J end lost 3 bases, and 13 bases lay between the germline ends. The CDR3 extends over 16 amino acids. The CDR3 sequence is CASSLSRAGIGNTIYF. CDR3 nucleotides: TGTGCCAGCAGCTTAAGCCGTGCCGGGATTGGAAACACCATATATTTT.

For the CDR3, the DNA is TGTGCCTGGAGTGTACTCGGCATATTTAATGAAAAACTGTTTTTT. Translated, it gives CAWSVLGIFNEKLFF. This chain connects TRBV30 to TRBJ1-4; D remains unclear. The V end was cut by 0 bases, the J end by 4 bases, with 12 bases between. CDR3 length: 15 residues. CDR1 is GTSNPN and CDR2 is SVGIG in the germline V gene (reference sequence).

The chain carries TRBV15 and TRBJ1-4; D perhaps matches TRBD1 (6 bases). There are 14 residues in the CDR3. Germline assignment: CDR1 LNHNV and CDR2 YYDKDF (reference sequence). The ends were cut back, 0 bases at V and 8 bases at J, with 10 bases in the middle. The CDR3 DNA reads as TGTGCCACCAGCAGAGATAACAGGGCCGAAAAACTGTTTTTT. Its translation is CATSRDNRAEKLFF.

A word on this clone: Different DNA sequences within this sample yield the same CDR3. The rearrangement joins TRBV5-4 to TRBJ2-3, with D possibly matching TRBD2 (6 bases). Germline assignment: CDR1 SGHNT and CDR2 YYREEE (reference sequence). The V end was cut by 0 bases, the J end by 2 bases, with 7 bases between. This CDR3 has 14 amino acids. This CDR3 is CASSLAGDTDTQYF. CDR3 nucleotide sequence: TGTGCCAGCAGCTTGGCGGGAGACACAGATACGCAGTATTTT.

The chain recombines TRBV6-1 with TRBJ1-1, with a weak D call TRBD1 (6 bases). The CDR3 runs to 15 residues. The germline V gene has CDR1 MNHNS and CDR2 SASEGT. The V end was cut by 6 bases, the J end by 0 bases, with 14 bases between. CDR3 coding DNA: TGTGCCAGCAGCACTACCGGGACAATGAACACTGAAGCTTTCTTT. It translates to CASSTTGTMNTEAFF.

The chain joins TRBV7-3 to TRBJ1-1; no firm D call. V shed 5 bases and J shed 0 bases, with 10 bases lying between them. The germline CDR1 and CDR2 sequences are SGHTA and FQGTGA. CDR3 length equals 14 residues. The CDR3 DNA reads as TGTGCCAGCAGCCCACTTACAGTGAACACTGAAGCTTTCTTT. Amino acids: CASSPLTVNTEAFF.

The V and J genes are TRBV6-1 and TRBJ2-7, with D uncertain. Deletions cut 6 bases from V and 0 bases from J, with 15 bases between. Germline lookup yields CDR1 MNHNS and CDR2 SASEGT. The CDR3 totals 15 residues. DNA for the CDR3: TGTGCCAGCAGCAAACAACGAGTCAGCTCCTACGAGCAGTACTTC. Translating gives CASSKQRVSSYEQYF.

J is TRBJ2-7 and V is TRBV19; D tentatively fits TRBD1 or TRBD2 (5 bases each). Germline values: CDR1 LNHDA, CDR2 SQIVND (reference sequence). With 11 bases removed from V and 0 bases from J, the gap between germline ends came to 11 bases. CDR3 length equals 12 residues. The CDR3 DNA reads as TGTGCCGGGACGGTTCTCTCCTACGAGCAGTACTTC. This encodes CAGTVLSYEQYF.

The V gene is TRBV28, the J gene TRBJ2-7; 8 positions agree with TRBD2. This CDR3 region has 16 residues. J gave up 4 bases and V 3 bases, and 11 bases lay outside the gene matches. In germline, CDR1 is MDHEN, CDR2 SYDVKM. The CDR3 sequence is CASSLAGAGGLYEQYF. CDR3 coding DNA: TGTGCCAGCAGTTTGGCCGGGGCGGGAGGTCTTTACGAGCAGTACTTC.

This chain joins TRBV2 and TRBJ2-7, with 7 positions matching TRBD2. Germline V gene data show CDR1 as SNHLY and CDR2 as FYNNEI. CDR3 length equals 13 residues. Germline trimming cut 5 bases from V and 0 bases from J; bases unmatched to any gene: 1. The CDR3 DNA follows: TGTGCCAGCAGTAGCGGGGTCTCCTACGAGCAGTACTTC. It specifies CASSSGVSYEQYF. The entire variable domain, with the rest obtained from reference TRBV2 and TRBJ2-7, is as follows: EPEVTQTPSHQVTQMGQEVILRCVPISNHLYFYWYRQILGQKVEFLVSFYNNEISEKSEIFDDQFSVERPDGSNFTLKIRSTKLEDSAMYFCASSSGVSYEQYFGPGTRLTVT.